This T cell receptor beta chain was profiled in a study of Graves' ophthalmopathy and Graves' hyperthyroidism. Amplified material comprised TCR beta CDR3 regions derived from RNA transcripts. In the first round, RT-PCR was carried out with HTBI primers, and a multiplex PCR formed the second round. MiXCR, run by TCRdb on the multiplex PCR reads, gives a single entry per CDR3 protein. The data show 220,000 or so distinct CDR3 sequences, with about 22% seen just once and about 46% held by the top ten. Between the trimmed V and J ends, which lost 6 bases and 0 bases, there was a span of 9 bases. CDR3 size: 15 residues. Germline lookup yields CDR1 MDHEN and CDR2 SYDVKM. Donors with ophthalmopathy: moderate-to-severe activity, CAS ≥3, NOSPECS ≥4, duration under 3 months.

The chain joins TRBV28 to TRBJ2-6; possible D gene TRBD2, 6 bases. The receptor's source is a woman aged 45-65 years with Graves' ophthalmopathy. What was sequenced was peripheral blood. In DNA, the CDR3 is TGTGCCAGCAGCCGGGGGATCTCTGGGGCCAACGTCCTGACTTTC. Encoded protein: CASSRGISGANVLTF.